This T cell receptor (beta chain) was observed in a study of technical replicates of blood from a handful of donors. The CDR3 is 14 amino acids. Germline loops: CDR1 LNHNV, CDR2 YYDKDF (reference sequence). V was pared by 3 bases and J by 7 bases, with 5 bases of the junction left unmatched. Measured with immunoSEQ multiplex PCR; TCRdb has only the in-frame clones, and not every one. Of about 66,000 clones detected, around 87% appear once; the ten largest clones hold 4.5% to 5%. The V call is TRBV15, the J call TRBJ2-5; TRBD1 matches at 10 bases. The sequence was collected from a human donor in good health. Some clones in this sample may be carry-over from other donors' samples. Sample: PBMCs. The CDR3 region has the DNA TGTGCCACCAGCAGTGACAGGGGGCGGGGGACCCAGTACTTC. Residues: CATSSDRGRGTQYF.